These 5 T cell receptor beta chains originate from one sample sequenced in a study of cytomegalovirus exposure and HLA in healthy donors. PCR involved 60 Vbeta and 13 Jbeta primers. Profiled with immunoSEQ multiplex PCR; TCRdb holds only in-frame clones, not every one. The table shows fewer than 150,000 clones, with around 69% occurring only once. Sequencing was carried out using PBMCs. These receptors originate from a man aged 45-65 years in good health and CMV-seropositive.

Regarding this clone: One end of the junction fails to match germline, which may point to a read error. The chain recombines TRBV6-5 with TRBJ2-7; 10 bases match TRBD1. The CDR3 loop spans 12 amino acids. Germline CDR1 reads MNHEY; CDR2 reads SVGAGI. CDR3: CASSYRQGALVF. CDR3 coding DNA: TGTGCCAGCAGTTACCGACAGGGGGCTTTGGTCTTC.

This clone was counted a single time. J is TRBJ1-1 and V is TRBV6-1, with D perhaps matching TRBD1 (6 bases). The CDR3 length is 14 residues. V was trimmed by 5 bases and J by 1 base, leaving 11 bases between them. Germline lookup yields CDR1 MNHNS and CDR2 SASEGT. The CDR3, as DNA: TGTGCCAGCAGTCTAGGGGGAAGGAACACTGAAGCTTTCTTT. Protein product: CASSLGGRNTEAFF.

The chain recombines TRBV14 with TRBJ2-1; TRBD1 might be the D (5 bases). CDR3 length: 18 amino acids. Trimming shortened V by 0 bases and J by 6 bases, and 21 bases separated the two germline ends. CDR1 SGHDN and CDR2 FVKESK come from the germline V gene. CDR3 bases: TGTGCCAGCAGCCAAGACTCAGGGTTAGGGGCTACTACCAATGAGCAGTTCTTC. Translation: CASSQDSGLGATTNEQFF.

This clone was counted between two and nine times. The genes are TRBV18 and TRBJ1-2; TRBD1 aligns across 8 bases. The CDR3 is 15 amino acids. Germline trimming cut 3 bases from V and 3 bases from J; bases unmatched to any gene: 6. Germline loops: CDR1 KGHSH, CDR2 LQKENI. CDR3 in DNA: TGTGCCAGCTCACCGGACAGGGCCAACTACTATGGCTACACCTTC. Translating gives CASSPDRANYYGYTF.

The CDR3 loop reads CASSGRDSYNEQFF. The CDR3 DNA reads TGCGCCAGCAGTGGACGGGACTCCTACAATGAGCAGTTCTTC. The chain recombines TRBV10-1 with TRBJ2-1, with D perhaps matching TRBD2 (5 bases). The CDR3 contains 14 residues. V was clipped by 4 bases and J by 0 bases, with 7 bases between them. Germline V gene lookup returns CDR1 WNHNN and CDR2 SYGVQD (reference sequence).